This TCR beta chain came from a study of response to subunit inactivated influenza vaccine. TCRdb called the RT-PCR reads again in MiXCR, with one record for every CDR3 protein. The sample lists a few hundred thousand distinct CDR3 sequences, 20% to 25% occurring once. The source was PBMCs from blood, collected less than 22 months after vaccination. This receptor was taken from a man aged 50-75 years who received an inactivated influenza vaccine.

The CDR3 DNA reads TGTGCCTGGAGTGTACAAGCCGGTTTTGGCTACACCTTC. It translates to CAWSVQAGFGYTF. The chain couples TRBV30 to TRBJ1-2, with D unresolved. Per the germline V gene, CDR1 is GTSNPN and CDR2 is SVGIG (reference sequence). The CDR3 is made up of 13 amino acids. V dropped 0 bases and J dropped 7 bases, with 12 bases sitting between them.